One and the same sample provided the 28 T cell receptor beta chains below, sequenced in a study of T-cell memory formation after mild COVID-19. TCRdb used MiXCR to reprocess the 5' RACE reads, holding one entry per CDR3 protein. The sample contains 140,000 to 150,000 distinct CDR3 sequences, about 23% of which appear only once. The sequenced material came from PBMCs or a T cell subset sorted from them (not recorded which). The source is an adult woman who had mild COVID-19 (a few samples of this study predate the infection). Cell type and time point are not known.

The chain recombines TRBV10-2 with TRBJ1-5, with D perhaps matching TRBD1 (6 bases). CDR1 and CDR2 (germline): WSHSY, SAAADI. This CDR3 comprises 16 residues. Trimming took 9 bases from V and 5 from J, leaving 23 bases between them. The CDR3 DNA is TGCGCCAGTTCGCAGGGGTTTCTTGTTGAGGATCAGCCCCAGCATTTT. Translated: CASSQGFLVEDQPQHF.

The chain is built from TRBV6-5 and TRBJ1-1; no clear D. Trimming removed 6 bases from V and 5 bases from J, with 13 bases in between. Germline CDR1 reads MNHEY; CDR2 reads SVGAGI. The CDR3 contains 13 residues. The CDR3 spells CASSWTEGTEAFF. CDR3 coding DNA: TGTGCCAGCAGCTGGACGGAAGGTACTGAAGCTTTCTTT.

This chain connects TRBV20-1 to TRBJ2-3; D remains unclear. Germline CDR1 DFQATT, CDR2 SNEGSKA (reference sequence). V was clipped by 1 base and J by 0 bases, with 11 bases between them. The CDR3 runs to 15 residues. CDR3 region: CSARVRASSTDTQYF. CDR3 nucleotide sequence: TGCAGTGCTAGAGTCCGGGCTTCTAGCACAGATACGCAGTATTTT.

The chain is built from TRBV3-1 and TRBJ2-1; D is possibly TRBD2 (5 bases). V gave up 3 bases and J gave up 0 bases, with 15 bases separating them. The CDR3 extends over 17 amino acids. Germline assignment: CDR1 LGHDT and CDR2 YNNKEL (reference sequence). The CDR3, as DNA: TGTGCCAGCAGCCACATGCATGCGGGTAGCTCCTACAATGAGCAGTTCTTC. Translation: CASSHMHAGSSYNEQFF.

There are a few counts of this clonotype. The chain couples TRBV7-9 to TRBJ1-6, with D uncertain. The germline V gene has CDR1 SEHNR and CDR2 FQNEAQ (reference sequence). Trimming pared 8 bases from V and 5 bases from J, leaving 10 bases between. The CDR3 contains 13 residues. CDR3 amino acids: CASEVVNNSPLHF. CDR3 nucleotides: TGTGCCAGCGAAGTCGTGAATAATTCACCCCTCCACTTT.

This clonotype showed up just once. The chain is built from TRBV2 and TRBJ1-2; D is undetermined. This CDR3 contains 15 residues. Germline loops: CDR1 SNHLY, CDR2 FYNNEI. V dropped 4 bases and J dropped 0 bases, with 12 bases sitting between them. The CDR3 nucleotides read TGTGCCAGCAGTGGTCGAATCAATCCTAACTATGGCTACACCTTC. This encodes CASSGRINPNYGYTF. The entire variable domain, with the rest obtained from reference TRBV2 and TRBJ1-2, is as follows: EPEVTQTPSHQVTQMGQEVILRCVPISNHLYFYWYRQILGQKVEFLVSFYNNEISEKSEIFDDQFSVERPDGSNFTLKIRSTKLEDSAMYFCASSGRINPNYGYTFGSGTRLTVV.

This clonotype was picked up a small number of times. The rearrangement links TRBV4-2 to TRBJ1-4, with a tentative D call TRBD1 (6 bases). Per the germline V gene, CDR1 is LGHNA and CDR2 is YNFKEQ. There are 20 residues in the CDR3. Trimming pared 4 bases from V and 5 bases from J, leaving 29 bases between. CDR3 DNA: TGTGCCAGCAGCCGCTTATCGGGAGATTTGCGGGAGGGGACAAATGAAAAACTGTTTTTT. Its translation is CASSRLSGDLREGTNEKLFF.

The chain links TRBV7-6 to TRBJ2-3, with 7 bases lining up with TRBD1. CDR3 length equals 15 residues. In germline, CDR1 is SGHVS, CDR2 FNYEAQ. With 3 bases clipped from V and 0 bases from J, the junction kept 3 bases outside the gene matches. CDR3 protein: CASSFLTGSTDTQYF. DNA for the CDR3: TGTGCCAGCAGCTTCCTGACAGGGAGCACAGATACGCAGTATTTT.

This clonotype was counted a few times. This chain uses TRBV7-3 with TRBJ1-2; 11 bases fit TRBD1. This CDR3 comprises 16 residues. Germline values: CDR1 SGHTA, CDR2 FQGTGA. The J segment lost 8 bases and the V segment lost 1 base, leaving 9 bases of the junction unmatched. CDR3 residues: CASSLRDRGSPSGYTF. The CDR3 nucleotides read TGTGCCAGCAGCTTAAGGGACAGGGGGTCCCCCTCAGGCTACACCTTC. The full variable domain, in which reference TRBV7-3 and TRBJ1-2 provide the parts outside the CDR3, is GAGVSQTPSNKVTEKGKYVELRCDPISGHTALYWYRQSLGQGPEFLIYFQGTGAADDSGLPNDRFFAVRPEGSVSTLKIQRTERGDSAVYLCASSLRDRGSPSGYTFGSGTRLTVV.

This chain links TRBV4-2 with TRBJ1-2, with 8 bases fitting TRBD1. Trimming at V came to 4 bases and at J to 3 bases, leaving 7 bases not matched to a gene. Germline V gene sequence: CDR1 LGHNA, CDR2 YNFKEQ. The CDR3 totals 15 residues. CDR3 nucleotide sequence: TGTGCCAGCAGCCCCCTGACAGGGGCCGACTATGGCTACACCTTC. It yields the protein CASSPLTGADYGYTF.

The chain is built from TRBV10-3 and TRBJ2-5, with unresolved D. The CDR3 totals 13 residues. V lost 3 bases and J lost 5, with 10 bases in between. CDR1 is ENHRY, CDR2 SYGVKD, per germline. CDR3 protein: CAISEGRWETQYF. The CDR3 region has the DNA TGTGCCATCAGTGAAGGGCGTTGGGAGACCCAGTACTTC.

The table lists this clonotype with a few counts. The CDR3 here is CASSLGGFGEQFF. CDR3 sequence (DNA): TGTGCCAGCAGCTTAGGGGGGTTTGGTGAGCAGTTCTTC. This chain uses TRBV7-8 with TRBJ2-1; D assignment may be TRBD1 or TRBD2 (5 bases each). CDR1 is SGHVS, CDR2 FQNEAQ, per germline. Trimming stripped 1 base from V and 9 bases from J, with 10 bases between. CDR3 length equals 13 residues.

In its sample, this clonotype was seen a few times. V and J are TRBV6-5 and TRBJ1-3, with TRBD1 as a possible D gene (6 bases). Germline assignment: CDR1 MNHEY and CDR2 SVGAGI. V was trimmed by 4 bases and J by 2 bases, leaving 12 bases between them. This CDR3 is 15 amino acids long. For the CDR3, the DNA is TGTGCCAGCAGTTCGTTGCAGGGGACTGGAAACACCATATATTTT. The encoded protein is CASSSLQGTGNTIYF.

This clonotype came up once. The CDR3 protein is CATSGPQTGAYGYTF. The CDR3 nucleotides read TGTGCCACCAGCGGCCCCCAGACAGGGGCCTATGGCTACACCTTC. The V call is TRBV15, the J call TRBJ1-2, with TRBD1 identical over 8 bases. Germline V CDR1 and CDR2: LNHNV, YYDKDF (reference sequence). V dropped 5 bases and J dropped 4; count of bases not matched to a gene: 9. The CDR3 has 15 amino acids.

The chain combines TRBV7-9 with TRBJ2-5; a weak D match, TRBD2 (6 bases). CDR3 length equals 13 residues. The germline V and J ends were trimmed by 11 bases and 5 bases, with 18 bases remaining between them. Germline assignment: CDR1 SEHNR and CDR2 FQNEAQ (reference sequence). In nucleotides, the CDR3 is TGTGCCGGCGGAAATGGGGAGGAGGAGACCCAGTACTTC. Protein: CAGGNGEEETQYF.

This rearrangement joins TRBV15 to TRBJ2-1; unclear D gene. The ends were cut back, 2 bases at V and 4 bases at J, with 9 bases in the middle. This CDR3 is built from 14 residues. Germline values: CDR1 LNHNV, CDR2 YYDKDF (reference sequence). CDR3 residues: CATSRSIGYNEQFF. The DNA of the CDR3 is TGTGCCACCAGCAGATCTATCGGATACAATGAGCAGTTCTTC.

The gene calls are TRBV6-2 or TRBV6-3 and TRBJ2-2; possibly TRBD1 or TRBD2 for D (5 bases each). This CDR3 is 15 amino acids long. CDR1 and CDR2 (germline): MNHEY, SVGEGT. V was pared by 0 bases and J by 3 bases, with 8 bases between. CDR3 sequence (DNA): TGTGCCAGCAGTTACTCGGGGGAAGACACCGGGGAGCTGTTTTTT. Amino acids: CASSYSGEDTGELFF.

This CDR3 reads CAISENPTRNEQFF. In nucleotides, the CDR3 is TGTGCCATCAGTGAGAACCCCACTCGAAATGAGCAGTTCTTC. This chain uses TRBV10-3 with TRBJ2-1; D uncertain. Germline assignment: CDR1 ENHRY and CDR2 SYGVKD. Deletions cut 2 bases from V and 7 bases from J, with 12 bases between. This CDR3 has 14 amino acids.

This clonotype was seen a few times. The chain couples TRBV12-3 or TRBV12-4 to TRBJ2-3, with 7 bases aligning to TRBD2. V shed 3 bases and J 0 bases; nucleotides not matched to a gene: 6. This CDR3 region has 16 residues. CDR3 protein: CASSLGGPGSTDTQYF. For the CDR3, the DNA is TGTGCCAGCAGTTTGGGAGGGCCAGGGAGCACAGATACGCAGTATTTT.

The chain has TRBV4-2 and TRBJ2-7; 9 positions match TRBD2. The J segment lost 0 bases and the V segment lost 1 base, leaving 1 base of the junction unmatched. Germline V CDR1 and CDR2: LGHNA, YNFKEQ. This CDR3 spans 15 amino acids. In DNA, the CDR3 is TGTGCCAGCAGCCAAGGGACTAGCGTCTCCTACGAGCAGTACTTC. Protein: CASSQGTSVSYEQYF.

The CDR3 nucleotides are TGCGCCAGCAGCTTGTCCCTAGATACGCAGTATTTT. This sequence encodes CASSLSLDTQYF. V usage is TRBV5-1 and J usage is TRBJ2-3; D gene uncertain. The CDR3 consists of 12 residues. Germline V lookup: CDR1 SGHRS, CDR2 YFSETQ. V was trimmed by 1 base and J by 5 bases, leaving 5 bases between them.

This clonotype was seen many times. The chain combines TRBV12-3 or TRBV12-4 with TRBJ1-5; no clear D gene. Trimming left V 8 bases short and J 3 bases short, with 14 bases between. The CDR3 sequence is 14 residues long. The CDR3 sequence: CASSLGRYNQPQHF. In DNA form, the CDR3 reads TGTGCCAGCTCTCTTGGCAGGTACAATCAGCCCCAGCATTTT.

In this sample, this clonotype turned up a few times. This chain links TRBV4-3 with TRBJ2-1; no clear D gene. V shed 3 bases and J shed 7 bases, with 22 bases lying between them. This CDR3 is built from 17 residues. The germline gives CDR1 LGHNA, CDR2 YSLEER. Written as DNA, the CDR3 is TGCGCCAGCAGCCACGAACTCCCTTTGGCAGGTCTTAATGAGCAGTTCTTC. Its translation is CASSHELPLAGLNEQFF.

This clonotype has a handful of counts. The chain recombines TRBV4-1 with TRBJ2-5; 10 bases agree with TRBD2. V lost 0 bases to trimming and J lost 3 bases; unmatched junction nucleotides: 4. CDR1 is MGHRA and CDR2 is YSYEKL in the germline V gene. CDR3 length: 16 amino acids. The CDR3 sequence is CASSQEGLAGEETQYF. The CDR3 DNA reads TGCGCCAGCAGCCAAGAAGGGCTAGCGGGAGAAGAGACCCAGTACTTC.

The chain recombines TRBV12-3 or TRBV12-4 with TRBJ2-1, with 9 nucleotides matching TRBD1. Trimming removed 6 bases from V and 4 bases from J; junction bases left unmatched: 7. This CDR3 has 15 residues. This CDR3 reads CASRPRDRVYNEQFF. The CDR3 region has the DNA TGTGCCAGCAGACCTCGGGACAGGGTATACAATGAGCAGTTCTTC.

The rearrangement joins TRBV9 to TRBJ2-1; D might be TRBD2 (7 bases). CDR1 and CDR2 (germline): SGDLS, YYNGEE. Trimming took off 3 bases at V and 6 bases at J, with 16 bases between the two ends. The CDR3 has 15 residues. The CDR3 coding sequence is TGTGCCAGCAGCGAATCGGGGGGCCCTCTCAATGAGCAGTTCTTC. Translation: CASSESGGPLNEQFF. The variable domain in full, completed from reference TRBV9 and TRBJ2-1, reads DSGVTQTPKHLITATGQRVTLRCSPRSGDLSVYWYQQSLDQGLQFLIQYYNGEERAKGNILERFSAQQFPDLHSELNLSSLELGDSALYFCASSESGGPLNEQFFGPGTRLTVL.

This clonotype came up a few times. A junction end diverges from the germline sequence, so it may reflect a read error. V is TRBV7-9 and J is TRBJ2-2; a possible D gene is TRBD2 (6 bases). Germline CDR1 and CDR2: SEHNR and FQNEAQ (reference sequence). The CDR3 is 17 amino acids. The CDR3 region is CASSLVDPSANAGELFF. CDR3 DNA: TGTGCCAGCAGCTTAGTGGATCCTAGCGCGAACGCCGGGGAGCTGTTTTTT.

This clonotype was counted between two and nine times. The chain recombines TRBV4-3 with TRBJ2-1; D is possibly TRBD1 or TRBD2 (6 bases each). CDR1 is LGHNA, CDR2 YSLEER, per germline. The CDR3 covers 14 residues. Trimming took off 1 base at V and 7 bases at J, with 11 bases between the two ends. CDR3 protein: CASSQGLGGNEQFF. The CDR3 DNA reads TGCGCCAGCAGCCAAGGACTAGGGGGTAATGAGCAGTTCTTC.